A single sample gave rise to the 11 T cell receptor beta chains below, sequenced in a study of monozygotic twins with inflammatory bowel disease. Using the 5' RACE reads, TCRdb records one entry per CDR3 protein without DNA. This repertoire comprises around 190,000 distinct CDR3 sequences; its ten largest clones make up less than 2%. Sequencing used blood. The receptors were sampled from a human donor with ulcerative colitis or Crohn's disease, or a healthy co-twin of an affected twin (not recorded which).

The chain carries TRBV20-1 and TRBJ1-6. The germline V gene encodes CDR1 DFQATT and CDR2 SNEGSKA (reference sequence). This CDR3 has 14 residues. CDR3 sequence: CSARDVSNNSPLHF.

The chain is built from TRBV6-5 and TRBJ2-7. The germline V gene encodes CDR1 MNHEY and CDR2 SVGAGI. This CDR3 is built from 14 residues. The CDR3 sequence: CASSYKGHSYEQYF.

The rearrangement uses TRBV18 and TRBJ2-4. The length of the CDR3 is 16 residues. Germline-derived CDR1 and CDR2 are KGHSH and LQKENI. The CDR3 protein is CASSPPSSLRVSIQYF. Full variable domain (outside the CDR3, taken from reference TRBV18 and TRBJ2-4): NAGVMQNPRHLVRRRGQEARLRCSPMKGHSHVYWYRQLPEEGLKFMVYLQKENIIDESGMPKERFSAEFPKEGPSILRIQQVVRGDSAAYFCASSPPSSLRVSIQYFGAGTRLSVL.

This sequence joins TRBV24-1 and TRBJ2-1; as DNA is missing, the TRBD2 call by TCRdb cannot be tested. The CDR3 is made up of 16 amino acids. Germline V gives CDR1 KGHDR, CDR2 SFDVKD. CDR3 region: CATIALLAGGPWEQFF.

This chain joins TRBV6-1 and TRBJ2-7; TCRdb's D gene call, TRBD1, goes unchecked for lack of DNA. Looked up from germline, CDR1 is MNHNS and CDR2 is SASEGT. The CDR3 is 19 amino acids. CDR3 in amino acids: CASSPKYGQGAIWAYEQYF.

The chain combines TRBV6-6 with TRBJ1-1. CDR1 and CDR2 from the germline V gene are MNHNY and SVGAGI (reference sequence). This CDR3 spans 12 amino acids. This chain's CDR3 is CASSSYGGLAFF.

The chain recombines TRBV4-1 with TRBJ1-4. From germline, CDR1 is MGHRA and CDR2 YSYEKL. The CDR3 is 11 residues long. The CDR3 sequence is CASSHSAELFF.

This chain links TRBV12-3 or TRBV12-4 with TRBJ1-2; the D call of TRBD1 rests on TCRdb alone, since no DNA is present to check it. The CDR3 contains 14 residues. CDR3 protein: CASSSRIFNYGYTF.

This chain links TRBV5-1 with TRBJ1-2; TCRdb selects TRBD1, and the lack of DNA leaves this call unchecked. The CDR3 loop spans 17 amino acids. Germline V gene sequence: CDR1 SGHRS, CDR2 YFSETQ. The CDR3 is CASSPLTPTGRNYGYTF.

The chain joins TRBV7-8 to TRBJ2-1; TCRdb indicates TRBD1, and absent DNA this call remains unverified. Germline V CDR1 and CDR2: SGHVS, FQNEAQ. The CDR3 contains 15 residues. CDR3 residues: CASSHSGGIYNEQFF.

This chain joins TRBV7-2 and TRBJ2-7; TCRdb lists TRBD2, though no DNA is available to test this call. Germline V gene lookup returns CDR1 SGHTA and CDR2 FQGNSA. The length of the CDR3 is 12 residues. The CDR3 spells CASSLQEGEQYF. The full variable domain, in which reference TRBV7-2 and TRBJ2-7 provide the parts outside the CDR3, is GAGVSQSPSNKVTEKGKDVELRCDPISGHTALYWYRQSLGQGLEFLIYFQGNSAPDKSGLPSDRFSAERTGGSVSTLTIQRTQQEDSAVYLCASSLQEGEQYFGPGTRLTVT.